The rows below give T cell receptor beta chains drawn from one sample of a study of blood T cell repertoires in COVID-19. Method: immunoSEQ multiplex PCR; TCRdb's copy keeps in-frame clones and lacks some. The sample holds 300,000 to 400,000 clones, over 75% seen once. The sequencing sample was made of PBMCs or T cells enriched from blood (not recorded which). The receptor set was obtained from a woman in her twenties or thirties with acute COVID-19. The CDR3 runs from the conserved cysteine through the conserved F or W. A D gene is named only where the DNA matches it firmly. The size entry is marked missing in some rows and otherwise reads once, few, many or a size class.

abundance,d_gene,j_gene,v_gene,CDR3nt,CDR3aa
NA,NA,TRBJ1-2,TRBV7-2,TGTGCCAGCAGCTTAAGAGGGGGTGTTGGCTACACCTTC,CASSLRGGVGYTF
NA,NA,TRBJ1-2,TRBV5-6,TGTGCCAGCAGCGCCACAGGGTATTATGGCTACACCTTC,CASSATGYYGYTF
NA,TRBD1,TRBJ1-2,TRBV5-4,TGTGCCAGCAGCCCCAGGGGGCAAGGCTACACCTTC,CASSPRGQGYTF
NA,TRBD2,TRBJ2-3,TRBV9,TGTGCCAGCAGCGTAGTAGGGAGGGCTGGCACAGATACGCAGTATTTT,CASSVVGRAGTDTQYF
NA,NA,TRBJ2-1,TRBV24-1,TGTGCCACCAGTGAAGGCGGGTGGAGCTCCTACAATGAGCAGTTCTTC,CATSEGGWSSYNEQFF
NA,NA,TRBJ2-7,TRBV20-1,TGCAGTGCTAGTCTTCCCCGGGACCGGGGGTTCGACGAGCAGTACTTC,CSASLPRDRGFDEQYF
once,TRBD2,TRBJ2-2,TRBV9,TGTGCCAGCAGCCTGGCTAGCGGGGGGGCTGGCGGGGAGCTGTTTTTT,CASSLASGGAGGELFF
few,TRBD1,TRBJ2-7,TRBV5-1,TGCGCCAGCAGCTCCGGGACAGGGTCTTACGAGCAGTACTTC,CASSSGTGSYEQYF
NA,TRBD1,TRBJ2-4,TRBV24-1,TGTGCCACCAGTGATTTCCGACAGGGGGAAAACATTCAGTACTTC,CATSDFRQGENIQYF
few,NA,TRBJ2-3,TRBV2,TGTGCCAGCAGTGGAGGTGGGTCCCCAGATACGCAGTATTTT,CASSGGGSPDTQYF
NA,TRBD2,TRBJ2-5,TRBV12-5,TGTGCTAGTGGTCCAGGGACTAGCGGGGGGAACGGAGAGACCCAGTACTTC,CASGPGTSGGNGETQYF
NA,TRBD1,TRBJ1-1,TRBV10-3,TGTGCCATCAGTACCCTCCGGGACAGGGTAAACCCTGAAGCTTTCTTT,CAISTLRDRVNPEAFF
NA,TRBD1,TRBJ1-2,TRBV5-6,TGTGCCAGCAGCTTGGGACGGACAGGGGGCGACTATGGCTACACCTTC,CASSLGRTGGDYGYTF
NA,NA,TRBJ1-2,TRBV19,TGTGCCAGTAGTACCCCGGACAGAAACTATGGCTACACCTTC,CASSTPDRNYGYTF